This TCR beta chain stems from a study of response to subunit inactivated influenza vaccine. Study outcomes and limitations: Authors suggested seasonal influenza vaccinations each recruit few new T cells.

Each CDR3 protein gets one entry after TCRdb re-called the RT-PCR reads with MiXCR. The sample lists 530,000 or so distinct CDR3 sequences, 10% to 15% occurring once. This clonotype was detected only a few times. Its antigen is still unknown. Per germline, CDR1 SGHRS and CDR2 YFSETQ. The CDR3 is 14 residues long. The V segment lost 4 bases and the J segment 4 bases; nucleotides outside the gene matches: 8. The chain couples TRBV5-1 to TRBJ2-7; the match to TRBD1 covers 7 bases. The sequence came from a man aged 45-60 years who received an inactivated influenza vaccine. The input for sequencing was PBMCs from blood, taken on the day of vaccination. This CDR3 reads CASSRTGLPYEQYF. CDR3 coding DNA: TGCGCCAGCAGCCGGACAGGACTTCCTTACGAGCAGTACTTC.